This TCR beta chain was captured in a study of blood T cell repertoires in COVID-19. Using immunoSEQ multiplex PCR, the repertoire was profiled, and TCRdb retains in-frame clones only, with some absent. This sample carries around 310,000 clones, nearly 90% of them seen once, and the ten largest clones take about a tenth. The CDR3 runs 15 residues. V shed 6 bases and J shed 1 base, with 16 bases lying between them. CDR1 is LNHDA, CDR2 SQIVND, per germline (reference sequence). Input material: PBMCs or T cells enriched from blood (not recorded which). This TCR came from a woman aged 25 to 39 who had recovered from COVID-19. V and J are TRBV19 and TRBJ2-7, with D possibly being TRBD2 (5 bases). CDR3 sequence reads: CASSTFFEGSYEQYF. CDR3 nucleotides: TGTGCCAGTAGCACCTTTTTTGAGGGTTCCTACGAGCAGTACTTC. The full variable domain, with the rest looked up from reference TRBV19 and TRBJ2-7, is DGGITQSPKYLFRKEGQNVTLSCEQNLNHDAMYWYRQDPGQGLRLIYYSQIVNDFQKGDIAEGYSVSREKKESFPLTVTSAQKNPTAFYLCASSTFFEGSYEQYFGPGTRLTVT.